The rows below give T cell receptor beta chains drawn from one sample of a study of circulating and synovial CD4+ cells in juvenile arthritis. Libraries were prepared by immunoSEQ multiplex PCR; TCRdb keeps only in-frame clonotypes and omits some of them. Found here are approximately 36,000 clones, approximately 94% of them singletons; the top ten hold around 0.7%. Material: CD4+ T cells from blood. The source is a human donor with juvenile idiopathic arthritis. Each CDR3 is given with its conserved first and last residue. A D gene is named only where the DNA matches it firmly. Clone size appears in some rows only: once, few, many, or a class for an expanded clone.

CDR3 DNA	CDR3 protein	V gene	clone size	D gene	J gene
TGTGCCAGCAGTAACAGGGGTAGTAATGAAAAACTGTTTTTT	CASSNRGSNEKLFF	TRBV6-5	-	TRBD1	TRBJ1-4
TGCGCCAGCAGCCTGGAAGGGTCGGAGGCTTTGAACACTGAAGCTTTCTTT	CASSLEGSEALNTEAFF	TRBV4-1	-	-	TRBJ1-1
TGTGCCAGCAGCTTAGAGCCTGCGAACACTGAAGCTTTCTTT	CASSLEPANTEAFF	TRBV11-1	-	-	TRBJ1-1
TGTGCCAGCAGGCGGACAGGGTTGAACTATGGCTACACCTTC	CASRRTGLNYGYTF	TRBV27	few	TRBD1	TRBJ1-2
TGCGCCAGCAGCTTGCGTGGCGGGGAAGTCACCGGGGAGCTGTTTTTT	CASSLRGGEVTGELFF	TRBV5-1	-	-	TRBJ2-2
TGTGCCAGCAGCTTAGGCGGGAAGGACACTGAAGCTTTCTTT	CASSLGGKDTEAFF	TRBV11-3	-	-	TRBJ1-1
TGTGCCAGCAGCTTAGATCCCGGGGGTAACTATGGCTACACCTTC	CASSLDPGGNYGYTF	TRBV7-2	-	-	TRBJ1-2
TGTGCCAGCACCCTTATGACGACAGGCTATGGCTACACCTTC	CASTLMTTGYGYTF	TRBV28	-	-	TRBJ1-2
TGCGCCAGCAGCTTGGCGGGGGATATCTCTCTCTGGAATTCCCCCCTCCACTTT	CASSLAGDISLWNSPLHF	TRBV5-1	-	-	TRBJ1-6
TGTGCCAGCAGCTTGAGGGCAGATCAGCCCCAGCATTTT	CASSLRADQPQHF	TRBV7-9	-	-	TRBJ1-5
TGTGCCAGCAGGCCGGGACAGGGCTATGAGCAGTTCTTC	CASRPGQGYEQFF	TRBV2	-	TRBD1	TRBJ2-1
TGCAGCGCCTACCCTCTCCAGGGGGCGGACACTGAAGCTTTCTTT	CSAYPLQGADTEAFF	TRBV29-1	-	TRBD1	TRBJ1-1
TGTGCCATCAGCCGACTAGCGGGGACTACAGATACGCAGTATTTT	CAISRLAGTTDTQYF	TRBV10-3	-	TRBD2	TRBJ2-3
TGTGCCTGGAGTCCCCCGACAGGGACTTCGGCTAATGAAAAACTGTTTTTT	CAWSPPTGTSANEKLFF	TRBV30	-	TRBD1	TRBJ1-4
TGTGCCAGCAGGGAGACAGGGGGGACGCGGGGCGGCTACACCTTC	CASRETGGTRGGYTF	TRBV6-5	-	TRBD1	TRBJ1-2
TGTGCCAGCAGCGCCGAGTATGAGCAGTTCTTC	CASSAEYEQFF	TRBV11-3	once	-	TRBJ2-1
TGTGCCAGCAGCCTTGAGGATGGAAACACCATATATTTT	CASSLEDGNTIYF	TRBV7-9	-	-	TRBJ1-3
TGCAGCGTCCCCGGGGTCCCGACGGGCTATGGCTACACCTTC	CSVPGVPTGYGYTF	TRBV29-1	-	-	TRBJ1-2
TGTGCCAGCAGCCGAGGGTCCTACAATGAGCAGTTCTTC	CASSRGSYNEQFF	TRBV7-2	-	-	TRBJ2-1
TGTGCCAGCAGCTTGGATCGACAGGTCGGCGAGCAGTACTTC	CASSLDRQVGEQYF	TRBV5-4	-	-	TRBJ2-7
TGTGCCAGCAGCCCAGCGGGGGGGCCGCGGACAGATACGCAGTATTTT	CASSPAGGPRTDTQYF	TRBV7-3	-	TRBD2	TRBJ2-3
TGTGCCAGCAGCTTAGCGCTAGGGGGGGGCGTTCAGCCCCAGCATTTT	CASSLALGGGVQPQHF	TRBV7-9	-	-	TRBJ1-5
TGCGCCAGCAGCCAAGATCTCCCGGACATCTCCTACGAGCAGTACTTC	CASSQDLPDISYEQYF	TRBV4-1	-	-	TRBJ2-7
TGCGCCAGCAGTCCTGGACTAGCGGGGGGCCGTCAGGACAATGAGCAGTTCTTC	CASSPGLAGGRQDNEQFF	TRBV23-1	-	TRBD2	TRBJ2-1
TGTGCCAGCAGCTTGGCCAGAGGCGGAGCGGGGGGCACTGAAGCTTTCTTT	CASSLARGGAGGTEAFF	TRBV5-4	-	-	TRBJ1-1
TGTGCCAGCATGATTAGGACAGGGCTCACTGAAGCTTTCTTT	CASMIRTGLTEAFF	TRBV6-1	-	TRBD1	TRBJ1-1
TGTGCCAGCAGCTTGGGGCCAAGTCGGGTTGATCAGCCCCAGCATTTT	CASSLGPSRVDQPQHF	TRBV5-4	-	-	TRBJ1-5
TGTGCCAGCAGTACATCACAGGGGTATCAGCCCCAGCATTTT	CASSTSQGYQPQHF	TRBV28	-	TRBD1	TRBJ1-5
TGCGCCAGCAGCTTGGGACAGGTTAATAATGAAAAACTGTTTTTT	CASSLGQVNNEKLFF	TRBV5-1	-	-	TRBJ1-4
TGTGCCAGCAGCCAAGCCCACTATGGCGGGGGAATCACAGATACGCAGTATTTT	CASSQAHYGGGITDTQYF	TRBV4-2	-	TRBD2	TRBJ2-3
TGCGCCAGCAGCCACGCCAGGGGGCTAGCGGGGGCGAGCTCCTACAATGAGCAGTTCTTC	CASSHARGLAGASSYNEQFF	TRBV4-3	few	TRBD2	TRBJ2-1
TGTGCCAGTAGTCCCAGGGAGGGTACCTACGAGCAGTACTTC	CASSPREGTYEQYF	TRBV19	few	TRBD2	TRBJ2-7
TGTGCCAGCAGCCCCGGGACAGACTATGGCTACACCTTC	CASSPGTDYGYTF	TRBV7-9	-	TRBD1	TRBJ1-2
TGTGCCAGCAGCTTTAGAGCCACGGCGGGCACCGGGGAGCTGTTTTTT	CASSFRATAGTGELFF	TRBV7-2	once	-	TRBJ2-2
TGTGCCAGCAGCCAACCCCGCAGGGGGCAAAGGTCAAGCAATCAGCCCCAGCATTTT	CASSQPRRGQRSSNQPQHF	TRBV28	-	TRBD1	TRBJ1-5
TGTGCCAGCTCACCTAGGAGGGGACCTACCTATGGCTACACCTTC	CASSPRRGPTYGYTF	TRBV18	-	-	TRBJ1-2
TGCGCCAGCAGCTTGGCTGAAGGACAGGGGGCTTCCGAGCAGTTCTTC	CASSLAEGQGASEQFF	TRBV5-1	-	TRBD1	TRBJ2-1
TGTGCCAGCAGTTCCGGGGGGGGAGATACGCAGTATTTT	CASSSGGGDTQYF	TRBV6-5	-	TRBD2	TRBJ2-3
TGTGCCAGCAGTGATGGCGGGATTGGGGGCGGGGAGCTGTTTTTT	CASSDGGIGGGELFF	TRBV2	-	-	TRBJ2-2
TGTGCCAGCAGTGAAGGGCGGGGGGGCCGAAATACGCAGTATTTT	CASSEGRGGRNTQYF	TRBV2	-	TRBD2	TRBJ2-3